The source of this T cell receptor beta chain is a study of blood T cell repertoires in COVID-19 (TCRdb year 2020). About the investigation overall: Samples from collaborators originated in the United States, Italy and Spain and spanned both the acute and convalescent phases of COVID-19. The material from the prospective study consisted of cDNA or gDNA derived from T cells, B-cell-depleted T cells, or PBMCs. Subjects who had been exposed to COVID-19, were actively infected with it, or had recovered from it provided the deeply sampled blood TCRbeta repertoires that made up the dataset. The repertoires were released in a freely available public database intended as a resource for research on the immune response to SARS-CoV-2. Samples were obtained from the ongoing ImmuneRACE study (first 160 participants) and from 1,254 subjects provided by 6 global collaborators. Nearly every sample came with metadata listing a de-identified subject ID, COVID-19 status, age in years and sex. Where available, HLA class I and class II types were taken from metadata supplied by the sample provider and were not determined by assay-based typing. The study at large found these results: Clinical and demographic metadata were provided uncurated, with the amount varying by source and participant.

To note about this clone: Its antigen remains undetermined. Base qualities were left out, and no much larger clone turns up one base away.

Collaborating institutions collected whole blood in K2EDTA tubes following their own protocols. Collaborator samples were shipped for TCRbeta analysis as frozen whole blood, isolated PBMCs, or DNA extracted from either sample type. TCRbeta CDR3 regions were amplified from genomic DNA by means of the immunoSEQ Assay, a bias-controlled multiplex PCR. The authors processed their data as follows. Within the assay, amplification of reference gene primers was used to estimate how many nucleated cells each sample contained. Sequence reads were collapsed and filtered to measure the absolute abundance of every unique TCRbeta CDR3 rearrangement. For each sample, productive Simpson clonality was calculated as the square root of Simpson's diversity index across productive rearrangements. TCRdb took this table from immuneACCESS and kept in-frame rearrangements with V and J called. Such tables lack part of the clones; where checked against another copy, unresolved V genes explain under half of the gap, and the rest is unexplained. That table supplies the V and J calls and clone size; D and trimming were determined from the DNA. This sample holds approximately 290,000 clones; roughly nine tenths were observed only once. Clones ranked in the top ten supply about 2.5% of the sample.

The germline V gene (reference sequence) specifies WNHNN as CDR1 and SYGVQD as CDR2. The CDR3, from cysteine to phenylalanine, totals 16 residues. Just CDR3 DNA is preserved here, 48 bases in frame from base 1. Germline trimming: 8 bases from V, 6 bases from J; junction bases outside gene matches: 14. In this chain, TRBV10-1 is recombined with TRBJ1-2, and TRBD1 aligns with 11 junction nucleotides. Input material: peripheral blood. This TCR came from a man aged 18 to 30 with active or convalescent COVID-19. The DNA sequence is TGCGCCAGCCCACCCCCCGCCCAGGGACAGGGGGATGGCTACACCTTC. This translates into CASPPPAQGQGDGYTF.